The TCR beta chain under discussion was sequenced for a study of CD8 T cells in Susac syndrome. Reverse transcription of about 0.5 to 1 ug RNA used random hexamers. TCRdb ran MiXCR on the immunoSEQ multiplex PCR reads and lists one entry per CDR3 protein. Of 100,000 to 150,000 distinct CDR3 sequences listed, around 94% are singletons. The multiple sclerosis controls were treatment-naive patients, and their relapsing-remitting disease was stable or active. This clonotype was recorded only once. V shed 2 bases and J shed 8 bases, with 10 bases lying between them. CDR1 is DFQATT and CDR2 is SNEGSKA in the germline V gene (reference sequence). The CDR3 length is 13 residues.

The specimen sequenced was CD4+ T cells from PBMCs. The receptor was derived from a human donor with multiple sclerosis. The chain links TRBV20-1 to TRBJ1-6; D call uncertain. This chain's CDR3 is CSARQESDSPLHF. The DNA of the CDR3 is TGCAGTGCTAGACAGGAGAGCGATTCACCCCTCCACTTT.